These 7 T cell receptor beta chains originate from one sample sequenced in a study of cytotoxic CD8 clonotypes in ibrutinib-treated CLL. This table comes from immunoSEQ multiplex PCR, and its TCRdb copy is limited to in-frame clones, with some not included. Of about 160,000 clones listed, roughly 88% are singletons. The specimen comprised PBMCs, sampled at disease progression, from a patient treated with ibrutinib. The source of these receptors is a human donor with chronic lymphocytic leukemia.

This clone was seen once. This chain links TRBV5-1 with TRBJ2-1; a possible D gene is TRBD2 (5 bases). Germline CDR1 SGHRS, CDR2 YFSETQ. Trimming took 2 bases from V and 5 from J, leaving 11 bases between them. The CDR3 loop spans 14 amino acids. In DNA, the CDR3 is TGCGCCAGCAGCTTTACGGGGTTGGACAATGAGCAGTTCTTC. Its protein product is CASSFTGLDNEQFF.

This chain joins TRBV19 and TRBJ2-7; 13 bases match TRBD2. This CDR3 has 16 amino acids. From germline, CDR1 is LNHDA and CDR2 SQIVND (reference sequence). The trim removed 6 bases at V and 3 bases at J, leaving 8 bases unmatched. CDR3 loop: CASSPFGTSGIYEQYF. The CDR3, as DNA: TGTGCCAGTAGCCCATTCGGGACTAGCGGGATCTACGAGCAGTACTTC.

J is TRBJ2-1 and V is TRBV18, with 8 bases fitting TRBD1. CDR1 is KGHSH and CDR2 is LQKENI in the germline V gene. V was pared by 2 bases and J by 10 bases, with 16 bases of the junction left unmatched. CDR3 length: 17 amino acids. This CDR3 reads CASSPGAARGLSREQFF. The CDR3 DNA reads TGTGCCAGCTCACCAGGGGCGGCCAGGGGGCTTTCAAGGGAGCAGTTCTTC.

This rearrangement joins TRBV25-1 to TRBJ2-5; TRBD2 is a possible D gene (5 bases). CDR1 is MGHDK, CDR2 SYGVNS, per germline. The CDR3 runs to 14 residues. With 3 bases removed from V and 5 bases from J, the gap between germline ends came to 13 bases. CDR3 sequence: CASSEWTSGETQYF. The CDR3 coding sequence is TGTGCCAGCAGTGAGTGGACCTCGGGGGAGACCCAGTACTTC. Filled out from reference TRBV25-1 and TRBJ2-5, the complete variable domain reads EADIYQTPRYLVIGTGKKITLECSQTMGHDKMYWYQQDPGMELHLIHYSYGVNSTEKGDLSSESTVSRIRTEHFPLTLESARPSHTSQYLCASSEWTSGETQYFGPGTRLLVL.

This clone was detected only a few times. V and J are TRBV5-1 and TRBJ2-7; D is perhaps TRBD2 (6 bases). Trimming left V 0 bases short and J 4 bases short, with 14 bases between. The CDR3 totals 15 residues. The germline V gene has CDR1 SGHRS and CDR2 YFSETQ. CDR3 sequence (DNA): TGCGCCAGCAGCTTGGCGTCGGGACTTATTTACGAGCAGTACTTC. Protein sequence: CASSLASGLIYEQYF. Full variable domain (missing parts from reference TRBV5-1 and TRBJ2-7): KAGVTQTPRYLIKTRGQQVTLSCSPISGHRSVSWYQQTPGQGLQFLFEYFSETQRNKGNFPGRFSGRQFSNSRSEMNVSTLELGDSALYLCASSLASGLIYEQYFGPGTRLTVT.

The rearrangement uses TRBV5-5 and TRBJ1-1, with 7 bases fitting TRBD1. The CDR3 is 14 amino acids. Trimming took 2 bases from V and 6 from J; bases not matched to a gene: 7. Germline assignment: CDR1 SGHKS and CDR2 YYEKEE (reference sequence). This CDR3 is CASSLQGRAAEAFF. DNA of the CDR3: TGTGCCAGCAGCTTACAGGGGCGGGCGGCTGAAGCTTTCTTT.

The rearrangement uses TRBV4-2 and TRBJ1-5, with 8 bases lining up with TRBD1. The germline V gene has CDR1 LGHNA and CDR2 YNFKEQ. CDR3 length: 18 residues. V was pared by 0 bases and J by 6 bases, with 13 bases of the junction left unmatched. CDR3 nucleotide sequence: TGTGCCAGCAGCCAAGATACCCCCCGAGGCAGGGGGCCTCAGCCCCAGCATTTT. As protein: CASSQDTPRGRGPQPQHF.